Reported below is one TCR beta chain. In the authors' workflow: Researchers report that nucleated cell counts were estimated from reference gene primer amplification. Produced via immunoSEQ multiplex PCR; TCRdb's table is partial and in-frame only. The V and J calls and clone size were taken over from that table, and D and trimming were inferred from the DNA. The repertoire has 150,000 to 200,000 clones, about 86% of them found once; the top ten carry roughly 3.6%. This specimen comes from a study of blood T cell repertoires in COVID-19. The CDR3 is 13 residues long. The germline CDR1 and CDR2 sequences are LGHDT and YNNKEL (reference sequence). The V and J ends lost 2 bases and 4 bases respectively, with 7 bases between them.

The sequenced sample was peripheral blood. The chain has TRBV3-1 (or the pseudogene TRBV3-2) and TRBJ2-3, with unresolved D. The sequence came from a young man with active or convalescent COVID-19. DNA for the CDR3: TGTGCCAGCAGCCAACGTCGTTCAGATACGCAGTATTTT. The encoded protein is CASSQRRSDTQYF.